This T cell receptor beta chain was captured in a study of early T cells in non-severe SARS-CoV-2 infection. On the study more broadly: Chains from this unsorted whole-blood bulk RNA could not be paired.

Broader study findings: Sequences matched to VDJdb favored anti-spike CD8 responses, while private and CD4 specificities were missed.

This clonotype was seen at least ten times. No antigen is known for it. Germline CDR1 reads SGHTA; CDR2 reads FQGNSA. Trimming shortened V by 6 bases and J by 5 bases, and 16 bases separated the two germline ends. The CDR3 is 14 residues long. Individual cDNA molecules were tagged with unique molecular identifiers. One entry per CDR3 protein, called by TCRdb with MiXCR from the 5' RACE reads. The table records 66,000 or so distinct CDR3 sequences, 11% of them present only once. The chain recombines TRBV7-2 with TRBJ2-5; maybe TRBD1 (6 bases). The source is an adult who was a healthcare worker with PCR-confirmed SARS-CoV-2 infection or an uninfected control (not recorded which). The sequenced sample consisted of whole blood. In DNA, the CDR3 is TGTGCCAGCAGGAAAACAGGGTTCGGTGAGACCCAGTACTTC. This translates into CASRKTGFGETQYF.